A selection of T cell receptor beta chains follows, all from one sample in a study of blood T cell repertoires in COVID-19. Assay used: immunoSEQ multiplex PCR; TCRdb lists only in-frame clones, some missing. The sample lists approximately 190,000 clones; approximately 90% were seen once. Sequences were obtained from peripheral blood. The origin of the receptors is a middle-aged man with active or convalescent COVID-19. CDR3s include the opening cysteine and the closing phenylalanine or tryptophan. A D gene is named only where the DNA matches it firmly. Clone size is not always given. Where it is, it says once, few, many or a class for expanded clones.

. | TRBJ1-1 | . | TRBV9 | CASSVAQGNTEAFF | TGTGCCAGCAGCGTAGCTCAGGGGAACACTGAAGCTTTCTTT
. | TRBJ1-5 | . | TRBV19 | CASSWVVGDQPQHF | TGTGCCAGTAGCTGGGTCGTTGGAGATCAGCCCCAGCATTTT
. | TRBJ1-4 | . | TRBV30 | CAWKTQGVIGEKLFF | TGTGCCTGGAAGACACAGGGAGTGATAGGTGAAAAACTGTTTTTT
. | TRBJ2-1 | . | TRBV6-4 | CASSEVLESGQFF | TGTGCCAGCAGTGAAGTACTCGAGTCGGGGCAGTTCTTC
. | TRBJ2-1 | . | TRBV5-6 | CASSLMRKTDNNEQFF | TGTGCCAGCAGCCTCATGAGGAAAACTGATAACAATGAGCAGTTCTTC
TRBD1 | TRBJ1-2 | . | TRBV10-3 | CAITTDRGMGGYTF | TGTGCCATCACGACGGACAGGGGGATGGGGGGCTACACCTTC
. | TRBJ1-4 | few | TRBV20-1 | CSASTDSGTNEKLFF | TGCAGTGCTAGTACAGACAGTGGAACTAATGAAAAACTGTTTTTT
. | TRBJ1-5 | . | TRBV2 | CASSSGVSNQPQHF | TGTGCCAGCAGTTCAGGGGTTAGCAATCAGCCCCAGCATTTT
. | TRBJ2-3 | . | TRBV7-3 | CASSLDSITDTQYF | TGTGCCAGCAGCTTGGACAGCATCACAGATACGCAGTATTTT
TRBD2 | TRBJ2-7 | . | TRBV19 | CASSPRTSGVNEQYF | TGTGCCAGTAGTCCCCGGACTAGCGGGGTGAACGAGCAGTACTTC
TRBD2 | TRBJ2-3 | . | TRBV5-1 | CASSLYELADFSTDTQYF | TGCGCCAGCAGCTTGTATGAACTAGCGGACTTTAGCACAGATACGCAGTATTTT
TRBD1 | TRBJ2-5 | . | TRBV5-1 | CASSSQGGIGETQYF | TGCGCCAGCAGCTCACAGGGGGGTATAGGAGAGACCCAGTACTTC
. | TRBJ1-4 | . | TRBV12-5 | CASGLVQAATNEKLFF | TGTGCTAGTGGTTTAGTACAGGCTGCAACTAATGAAAAACTGTTTTTT
. | TRBJ1-1 | . | TRBV6-5 | CASSYYSRTEAFF | TGTGCCAGCAGTTACTATAGCCGCACTGAAGCTTTCTTT
TRBD1 | TRBJ2-1 | . | TRBV19 | CASTTGTGSHEQFF | TGTGCCAGTACAACCGGGACAGGGAGTCATGAGCAGTTCTTC
TRBD1 | TRBJ1-1 | . | TRBV4-2 | CASSVDRGTEAFF | TGTGCCAGCAGCGTCGACAGGGGAACTGAAGCTTTCTTT
. | TRBJ1-2 | few | TRBV3-1/TRBV3-2 | CASSQAPPDRTF | TGTGCCAGCAGCCAAGCGCCTCCCGACAGGACCTTC
. | TRBJ2-7 | . | TRBV5-1 | CASSLSQVGNEQYF | TGCGCCAGCAGCTTGTCACAAGTCGGGAACGAGCAGTACTTC
. | TRBJ2-1 | . | TRBV5-4 | CASSTWTAQKQFF | TGTGCCAGCAGCACCTGGACAGCTCAAAAGCAGTTCTTC
. | TRBJ2-3 | once | TRBV7-2 | CASSFPEPGLRADTQYF | TGTGCCAGCAGCTTTCCCGAACCGGGACTGAGGGCAGATACGCAGTATTTT
TRBD1 | TRBJ2-5 | once | TRBV24-1 | CATSDPRGPGETQYF | TGTGCCACCAGTGATCCCAGGGGGCCAGGGGAGACCCAGTACTTC
TRBD2 | TRBJ2-7 | . | TRBV28 | CASSLFGASGLSSYEQYF | TGTGCCAGCAGTTTATTTGGCGCTAGCGGGCTTAGCTCCTACGAGCAGTACTTC
. | TRBJ1-1 | few | TRBV5-1 | CASSFGGGTEAFF | TGCGCCAGCAGCTTTGGGGGAGGCACTGAAGCTTTCTTT
. | TRBJ1-2 | . | TRBV28 | CASSPSGWIKNVGYTF | TGTGCCAGCAGCCCCTCGGGATGGATTAAAAACGTTGGCTACACCTTC
. | TRBJ1-1 | . | TRBV5-1 | CASSLETGTEAFF | TGCGCCAGCAGCTTGGAAACCGGCACTGAAGCTTTCTTT
. | TRBJ2-1 | once | TRBV7-3 | CASSPRAPRAGYNEQFF | TGTGCCAGCAGTCCTCGGGCCCCCAGGGCCGGCTACAATGAGCAGTTCTTC
. | TRBJ1-6 | . | TRBV7-2 | CASSSPGSPLHF | TGTGCCAGCAGCTCGCCCGGTTCACCCCTCCACTTT
TRBD2 | TRBJ2-1 | . | TRBV9 | CASSVGKRLAGGLDEQFF | TGTGCCAGCAGCGTAGGGAAGAGACTAGCGGGGGGGTTAGATGAGCAGTTCTTC
TRBD1 | TRBJ2-7 | . | TRBV10-3 | CAISGTGGPSEQYF | TGTGCCATCAGCGGGACAGGGGGGCCTTCCGAGCAGTACTTC
. | TRBJ1-5 | . | TRBV6-2/TRBV6-3 | CASTPGGPNQPQHF | TGTGCCAGCACCCCCGGGGGTCCCAATCAGCCCCAGCATTTT
. | TRBJ2-7 | . | TRBV7-9 | CASSQSSGFWYEQYF | TGTGCCAGCAGCCAATCCTCCGGGTTTTGGTACGAGCAGTACTTC
. | TRBJ2-2 | . | TRBV10-3 | CAATGTGELFF | TGTGCCGCAACAGGGACCGGGGAGCTGTTTTTT
. | TRBJ2-7 | . | TRBV10-1 | CASSELRVSHEQYF | TGCGCCAGCAGTGAGCTCCGGGTCAGCCACGAGCAGTACTTC
TRBD1 | TRBJ2-2 | . | TRBV7-2 | CASSLALNRGRTGELFF | TGTGCCAGCAGCTTAGCGCTAAACAGGGGACGCACCGGGGAGCTGTTTTTT
. | TRBJ2-5 | . | TRBV5-1 | CASSLSGVNQETQYF | TGCGCCAGCAGCTTGTCAGGGGTCAACCAAGAGACCCAGTACTTC
. | TRBJ2-2 | . | TRBV10-3 | CAISDLGAGGANTGELFF | TGTGCCATCAGTGACCTTGGGGCAGGAGGGGCGAACACCGGGGAGCTGTTTTTT
TRBD2 | TRBJ2-1 | . | TRBV3-1/TRBV3-2 | CASSQEGLAGPGHNEQFF | TGTGCCAGCAGCCAAGAAGGACTAGCGGGACCAGGCCACAATGAGCAGTTCTTC
TRBD2 | TRBJ2-3 | . | TRBV6-5 | CASSYRTSAGTDTQYF | TGTGCCAGCAGTTACCGGACTAGCGCGGGCACAGATACGCAGTATTTT
TRBD1 | TRBJ2-7 | . | TRBV6-5 | CASSYPGTGLHEQYF | TGTGCCAGCAGTTACCCCGGGACAGGGCTCCACGAGCAGTACTTC
. | TRBJ1-1 | . | TRBV19 | CASSLGGGTEAFF | TGTGCCAGTAGCCTTGGGGGGGGGACTGAAGCTTTCTTT
. | TRBJ2-5 | . | TRBV18 | CASSPFKRGGVEETQYF | TGTGCCAGCTCACCATTCAAGCGTGGTGGTGTCGAAGAGACCCAGTACTTC
. | TRBJ1-4 | . | TRBV19 | CASSLQVKLFF | TGTGCCAGTAGTCTACAGGTAAAACTGTTTTTT